The 5 T cell receptor beta chains below come from one sample, sequenced in a study of shared clonotypes between healthy human individuals. Clones were read by immunoSEQ multiplex PCR, and TCRdb kept only the in-frame ones, dropping some. The sample holds about 490,000 clones, over 60% seen once. Sequenced input: PBMCs. The source is a woman between 40 and 50 years old in good health. Some clones in this sample may be carry-over from other donors' samples.

The chain links TRBV30 to TRBJ2-1, with D hard to call. Trimming left V 1 base short and J 5 bases short, with 3 bases between. Germline assignment: CDR1 GTSNPN and CDR2 SVGIG (reference sequence). The CDR3 sequence is 11 residues long. The CDR3 bases are TGTGCCTGGAGTGACAACAATGAGCAGTTCTTC. It codes for CAWSDNNEQFF.

The chain employs TRBV29-1 and TRBJ2-4, with D unclear. The CDR3 has 14 amino acids. Germline V gene data show CDR1 as SQVTM and CDR2 as ANQGSEA. V lost 8 bases and J 6 bases, leaving 20 bases between the germline ends. CDR3 coding DNA: TGCAGCACCCGGGCCCCGGACGGACGAAACATTCAGTACTTC. Protein product: CSTRAPDGRNIQYF.

The chain joins TRBV7-8 to TRBJ2-5; D unclear. The V gene lost 6 bases and the J gene lost 1 base, with 9 bases spanning the gap. CDR1 and CDR2 from the germline V gene are SGHVS and FQNEAQ. This CDR3 is built from 13 residues. The CDR3 region has the DNA TGTGCCAGCAGGTTTAGGGCCCAAGAGACCCAGTACTTC. This gives the protein CASRFRAQETQYF.

The gene calls are TRBV2 and TRBJ2-5; a possible D gene is TRBD2 (6 bases). The ends were cut back, 3 bases at V and 5 bases at J, with 10 bases in the middle. Per the germline V gene, CDR1 is SNHLY and CDR2 is FYNNEI. This CDR3 comprises 13 residues. CDR3 sequence reads: CASSETSGETQYF. The CDR3 DNA follows: TGTGCCAGCAGTGAGACTAGTGGGGAGACCCAGTACTTC.

The chain combines TRBV29-1 with TRBJ1-1; TRBD1 agrees at 10 bases. The CDR3 has 13 residues. Germline CDR1 SQVTM, CDR2 ANQGSEA. The J segment lost 5 bases and the V segment lost 4 bases, leaving 4 bases of the junction unmatched. CDR3 nucleotide sequence: TGCAGCGTTGGACAGGGGGCGCTAACTGAAGCTTTCTTT. It is translated as CSVGQGALTEAFF.